These T cell receptor beta chains were read from a single sample in a study of cytomegalovirus exposure and HLA in healthy donors. TCRdb's copy holds only in-frame clones and misses some; the assay was immunoSEQ multiplex PCR. The sample includes 95,000 to 150,000 clones, 83% of them seen just once. Specimen: PBMCs. These receptors came from a woman aged 40-49 years in good health and CMV-seropositive. Each CDR3 is given with its conserved first and last residue. A D gene is named only where the DNA matches it firmly. Clone size is shown for a subset of rows, as once, few, many or a class of expanded clone.

j_call v_call cdr3_length clone_size d_call cdr3_aa cdr3_nt
TRBJ2-7 TRBV9 14 - TRBD2 CASSPWTSGYEQYF TGTGCCAGCAGCCCGTGGACTAGCGGCTACGAGCAGTACTTC
TRBJ1-1 TRBV6-1 13 - - CASSVDPGTEAFF TGTGCCAGCAGTGTGGACCCAGGGACTGAAGCTTTCTTT
TRBJ1-2 TRBV7-2 14 - - CASRYQGRSYGYTF TGTGCCAGCAGGTACCAGGGGCGAAGCTATGGCTACACCTTC
TRBJ2-5 TRBV7-9 13 once - CASSLRYQETQYF TGTGCCAGCAGCTTACGGTACCAAGAGACCCAGTACTTC
TRBJ2-1 TRBV7-3 15 few TRBD2 CASSLGLAGHNEQFF TGTGCCAGCAGCTTAGGTTTAGCGGGGCACAATGAGCAGTTCTTC
TRBJ2-7 TRBV18 16 - TRBD1 CASSPLGDRGSYEQYF TGTGCCAGCTCACCCCTAGGGGACAGGGGTTCCTACGAGCAGTACTTC
TRBJ2-1 TRBV5-4 16 - - CASSLLAASSYNEQFF TGTGCCAGCAGCTTGCTGGCGGCAAGCTCCTACAATGAGCAGTTCTTC
TRBJ2-7 TRBV19 15 once - CASSMARLTSYEQYF TGTGCCAGTAGTATGGCGCGGCTAACTTCCTACGAGCAGTACTTC
TRBJ2-7 TRBV21-1 15 - - CASDSKGQGGYEQYF TGTGCCAGCGATTCCAAAGGGCAGGGCGGCTACGAGCAGTACTTC
TRBJ2-4 TRBV6-5 15 - - CASRPSALAKNIQYF TGTGCCAGCAGACCTAGCGCGCTAGCCAAAAACATTCAGTACTTC